Listed below are T cell receptor beta chains from one sample, sequenced in a study of T cell responses to AZD1222 COVID-19 vaccine. This table comes from immunoSEQ multiplex PCR, and its TCRdb copy is limited to in-frame clones, with some not included. Of approximately 190,000 clones listed, approximately 94% are singletons. The sample consisted of peripheral blood, taken on day 0 of AZD1222 vaccination. These receptors all come from an adult in good health. Each CDR3 is given with its conserved first and last residue. D genes are given only for firm matches. Clone size, where shown, is once, few, many, or a class for clones that have expanded.

NA	TRBV30	NA	TRBJ1-6	CAWSAADNSPLHF	TGTGCCTGGAGTGCAGCAGATAATTCACCCCTCCACTTT
NA	TRBV10-3	NA	TRBJ2-1	CAVENFSNEQFF	TGTGCCGTGGAAAATTTCTCCAATGAGCAGTTCTTC
NA	TRBV11-3	TRBD2	TRBJ2-7	CASSLSSGRSYEQYF	TGTGCCAGCAGCCTCAGCAGCGGGAGAAGCTACGAGCAGTACTTC
NA	TRBV7-9	NA	TRBJ1-1	CASTWGTEAFF	TGTGCCAGCACCTGGGGCACTGAAGCTTTCTTT
NA	TRBV6-5	TRBD1	TRBJ1-2	CASSYSGQGKDYTF	TGTGCCAGCAGTTACTCAGGACAGGGGAAGGACTACACCTTC
once	TRBV5-4	NA	TRBJ1-5	CASSRPGLNSNQPQHF	TGTGCCAGCAGCAGACCAGGGTTGAATAGCAATCAGCCCCAGCATTTT
NA	TRBV19	NA	TRBJ1-1	CASSMGIRNTEAFF	TGTGCCAGTAGTATGGGCATCCGGAACACTGAAGCTTTCTTT
NA	TRBV24-1	NA	TRBJ2-7	CATSDHYEQYF	TGTGCCACCAGTGACCATTACGAGCAGTACTTC
NA	TRBV5-1	TRBD2	TRBJ2-5	CASSLIGSGSGETQYF	TGCGCCAGCAGCTTGATCGGTAGCGGGAGTGGGGAGACCCAGTACTTC
NA	TRBV5-1	TRBD1	TRBJ1-4	CASSWAGQAMEKLFF	TGCGCCAGCAGCTGGGCGGGACAGGCGATGGAGAAACTGTTTTTT
NA	TRBV6-1	TRBD2	TRBJ2-7	CASSDLGLAYEQYF	TGTGCCAGCAGTGACCTTGGACTAGCTTACGAGCAGTACTTC
NA	TRBV7-2	TRBD2	TRBJ2-3	CASSGSSGREAQYF	TGTGCCAGCAGCGGCTCTAGCGGCCGGGAGGCGCAGTATTTT
NA	TRBV5-5	TRBD1	TRBJ2-3	CASSLGGTGSADTQYF	TGTGCCAGCAGCTTGGGGGGGACAGGGTCCGCAGATACGCAGTATTTT
NA	TRBV29-1	TRBD2	TRBJ2-2	CSVLSGRAGELFF	TGCAGCGTCCTAAGCGGGAGGGCCGGGGAGCTGTTTTTT
NA	TRBV19	NA	TRBJ2-7	CASSIGRNSYEQYF	TGTGCCAGTAGTATTGGAAGAAACTCCTACGAGCAGTACTTC
NA	TRBV5-4	NA	TRBJ1-3	CASSLKAGAFTSGNTIYF	TGTGCCAGCAGCCTGAAGGCGGGGGCCTTTACGTCTGGAAACACCATATATTTT
NA	TRBV7-9	NA	TRBJ2-7	CASSPDWGDEQYF	TGTGCCAGCAGCCCCGACTGGGGCGACGAGCAGTACTTC
NA	TRBV6-2/TRBV6-3	NA	TRBJ2-7	CASSYQRRNSYEQYF	TGTGCCAGCAGTTACCAAAGACGGAACTCCTACGAGCAGTACTTC
NA	TRBV29-1	TRBD1	TRBJ2-2	CSAKQGGGGELFF	TGCAGCGCGAAACAGGGGGGAGGCGGGGAGCTGTTTTTT
NA	TRBV5-4	TRBD2	TRBJ2-7	CASSRTSGHYEQYF	TGTGCCAGCAGCCGGACTAGCGGGCACTACGAGCAGTACTTC
NA	TRBV20-1	NA	TRBJ1-5	CSASYGTGQPQHF	TGCAGTGCTAGTTACGGAACAGGTCAGCCCCAGCATTTT
NA	TRBV28	NA	TRBJ2-7	CASSFRGGRSYEQYF	TGTGCCAGCAGTTTCAGGGGGGGGAGATCCTACGAGCAGTACTTC
NA	TRBV4-3	NA	TRBJ1-2	CASSQVGRDYGYTF	TGCGCCAGCAGCCAAGTGGGCCGTGACTATGGCTACACCTTC
NA	TRBV19	NA	TRBJ1-5	CASSIVDQPQHF	TGTGCCAGTAGTATAGTTGATCAGCCCCAGCATTTT
NA	TRBV4-3	NA	TRBJ2-2	CASSQARTGELFF	TGCGCCAGCAGCCAGGCGAGGACCGGGGAGCTGTTTTTT
NA	TRBV11-2	NA	TRBJ2-5	CASSLGRGWGWETQYF	TGTGCCAGCAGCTTAGGCAGGGGCTGGGGCTGGGAGACCCAGTACTTC
NA	TRBV5-8	NA	TRBJ2-7	CASSLVLRSSYEQYF	TGTGCCAGCAGCTTGGTCTTGCGGAGCTCCTACGAGCAGTACTTC
NA	TRBV23-1	TRBD1	TRBJ2-5	CASSQGTDCQETQYF	TGCGCCAGCAGTCAGGGGACAGACTGCCAAGAGACCCAGTACTTC
NA	TRBV21-1	NA	TRBJ2-7	CASSLPRQVETEQYF	TGTGCCAGCAGCTTACCAAGACAGGTAGAAACGGAGCAGTACTTC
NA	TRBV10-3	NA	TRBJ1-1	CAIRWGLEAFF	TGTGCCATCAGATGGGGTCTTGAAGCTTTCTTT
NA	TRBV7-3	NA	TRBJ2-1	CASSLPGPDNEQFF	TGTGCCAGCAGCTTACCTGGGCCTGACAATGAGCAGTTCTTC
NA	TRBV10-3	TRBD1	TRBJ1-6	CAIGTQGAYNSPLHF	TGTGCCATCGGGACGCAGGGGGCTTATAATTCACCCCTCCACTTT
NA	TRBV6-5	NA	TRBJ2-7	CASSYSMGGEQYF	TGTGCCAGCAGTTACTCGATGGGTGGCGAGCAGTACTTC
few	TRBV28	NA	TRBJ2-7	CASSFRTPVGEQYF	TGTGCCAGCAGTTTTAGGACTCCTGTCGGCGAGCAGTACTTC
NA	TRBV7-9	NA	TRBJ1-1	CASSLSQRNTEAFF	TGTGCCAGCAGCTTATCACAGAGGAACACTGAAGCTTTCTTT
NA	TRBV23-1	TRBD1	TRBJ2-1	CASSHAKGTGDDEQFF	TGCGCCAGCAGTCACGCTAAGGGGACAGGGGATGATGAGCAGTTCTTC